Listed below are T cell receptor beta chains from one sample, sequenced in a study of CD8+CD57+ T cells in acquired aplastic anemia. TCRdb itself ran the reads through MiXCR, one entry per CDR3 protein. The top ten clones hold under 5% of a sample with hundreds of thousands of distinct CDR3 sequences, about two thirds of them seen once. Sequencing used sorted CD4+, CD8+, or CD8+CD57+ T cells (not recorded which) from PBMCs. Every receptor here comes from a human donor in good health, serving as a control. The CDR3 runs from the conserved cysteine through the conserved F or W. D genes are given only for firm matches. Clone size is not always given. Where it is, it says once, few, many or a class for expanded clones.

v_call: TRBV29-1; d_call: .; clone_size: .; j_call: TRBJ1-4; cdr3_aa: CSVRQPDVEEKLLF; cdr3_nt: TGCAGCGTCAGACAACCAGACGTTGAGGAAAAACTGTTGTTT
v_call: TRBV10-3; d_call: TRBD1; clone_size: .; j_call: TRBJ2-2; cdr3_aa: CASTGTGGAGELFF; cdr3_nt: TGTGCCAGCACCGGGACAGGAGGCGCCGGGGAGCTGTTTTTT
v_call: TRBV5-1; d_call: .; clone_size: once; j_call: TRBJ2-1; cdr3_aa: CASSHNRGGSSEQFF; cdr3_nt: TGCGCCAGCAGCCATAATAGGGGGGGGTCATCCGAGCAGTTCTTC
v_call: TRBV5-1; d_call: .; clone_size: .; j_call: TRBJ1-2; cdr3_aa: CASRSRTKNTNYGYTF; cdr3_nt: TGCGCCAGCAGGTCGAGAACGAAGAACACAAACTATGGCTACACCTTC
v_call: TRBV15; d_call: TRBD1; clone_size: few; j_call: TRBJ1-1; cdr3_aa: CATSRETGRRTEAFF; cdr3_nt: TGTGCCACCAGCAGAGAGACAGGGAGGAGGACTGAAGCTTTCTTT
v_call: TRBV19; d_call: .; clone_size: .; j_call: TRBJ2-7; cdr3_aa: CASSIVAGVREQYF; cdr3_nt: TGTGCCAGTAGTATAGTCGCAGGGGTAAGGGAGCAGTACTTC
v_call: TRBV7-8; d_call: .; clone_size: once; j_call: TRBJ1-4; cdr3_aa: CASSPVRRDEKLFF; cdr3_nt: TGCGCCAGCAGCCCAGTGCGGAGGGATGAAAAACTATTTTTT
v_call: TRBV10-3; d_call: TRBD1; clone_size: many; j_call: TRBJ2-7; cdr3_aa: CAITTSPGQKYEQYF; cdr3_nt: TGTGCCATCACGACCTCACCGGGACAGAAATACGAGCAGTACTTC
v_call: TRBV19; d_call: .; clone_size: .; j_call: TRBJ1-6; cdr3_aa: CASSIVTGWGIALHF; cdr3_nt: TGTGCCAGTAGTATAGTCACAGGGTGGGGGATCGCCCTCCACTTT
v_call: TRBV14; d_call: TRBD1; clone_size: many; j_call: TRBJ2-1; cdr3_aa: CASSARDRGNEQFF; cdr3_nt: TGTGCCAGCAGCGCACGGGACAGGGGCAATGAGCAGTTCTTC
v_call: TRBV6-5; d_call: TRBD2; clone_size: many; j_call: TRBJ2-3; cdr3_aa: CASSREGTQYF; cdr3_nt: TGTGCCAGCAGCCGGGAGGGTACGCAGTATTTT